The 25 T cell receptor beta chains presented below share a single source sample, sequenced in a study of T cell repertoires in cytomegalovirus infection (dated by TCRdb to the late 2010s). The treatment or condition label of this sample denotes: in vitro stimulation with specific CMV peptide epitopes to enrich CMV-specific T cells. The sequencer listed for this sample is Illumina HiSeq 1500. In TCRdb, the public reads were trimmed at Q25 with fastp and aligned with MiXCR, with productive beta chains retained. Records with the same CDR3 protein are collapsed into one entry carrying the most frequent genes and DNA. The sample table lists roughly 570,000 distinct CDR3 sequences, roughly 42% of them with a count of one. The ten largest make up 48% of the sample. These TCRs' antigens remain unknown. The source was cultured PBMCs, collected from culture after CMV antigen stimulation. These receptors were collected from a human donor in good health (CMV status not recorded). Some clones in this sample may be carry-over from other donors' samples.

The chain carries TRBV6-2 or TRBV6-3 and TRBJ2-1, with TRBD2 matching over 12 bases. Trimming cost V 7 bases and J 1 base; bases outside gene matches: 5. This CDR3 has 16 residues. Germline V gene data show CDR1 as MNHEY and CDR2 as SVGEGT. CDR3 nucleotide sequence: TGTGCCAGCATCGGACTAGCGGGGATATCCTACAATGAGCAGTTCTTC. This gives the protein CASIGLAGISYNEQFF.

V is TRBV6-1 and J is TRBJ1-4; 7 nucleotides line up with TRBD1. V was clipped by 7 bases and J by 8 bases; unmatched bases: 13. CDR3 length: 15 residues. Germline V CDR1 and CDR2: MNHNS, SASEGT. The CDR3 protein is CASTRGWGGNEKLFF. As DNA, the CDR3 is TGTGCCAGCACCAGGGGGTGGGGGGGCAACGAAAAACTGTTTTTT.

The J gene is TRBJ1-4, the V gene TRBV7-6, with D maybe TRBD1 (6 bases). The V end was cut by 5 bases, the J end by 10 bases, with 11 bases between. Germline CDR1 and CDR2: SGHVS and FNYEAQ. This CDR3 comprises 12 residues. CDR3 DNA: TGTGCCAGCAGCCCCCAGACAGGAAAACTGTTTTTT. It is translated as CASSPQTGKLFF. Filled out from reference TRBV7-6 and TRBJ1-4, the complete variable domain reads GAGVSQSPRYKVTKRGQDVALRCDPISGHVSLYWYRQALGQGPEFLTYFNYEAQQDKSGLPNDRFSAERPEGSISTLTIQRTEQRDSAMYRCASSPQTGKLFFGSGTQLSVL.

The chain recombines TRBV12-3 or TRBV12-4 with TRBJ1-6; no reliable D call. V lost 7 bases and J 11 bases, leaving 15 bases between the germline ends. The CDR3 runs 13 residues. CDR3 loop: CASNRGNITPLHF. CDR3 sequence (DNA): TGTGCCAGCAATCGGGGAAACATAACACCCCTCCACTTT.

This clonotype was counted a few times. This sequence joins TRBV7-6 and TRBJ1-3; D unresolved. This CDR3 is 11 amino acids long. Germline CDR1 and CDR2: SGHVS and FNYEAQ. V was shortened by 7 bases and J by 3 bases, with 4 bases between the two germline ends. The CDR3 loop is CASKNGNTIYF. The CDR3 region has the DNA TGTGCCAGCAAGAATGGAAACACCATATATTTT.

In this sample, this clonotype turned up many times. The CDR3 protein is CASSFTFTGDEQYF. The CDR3 DNA follows: TGTGCCAGCAGCTTCACCTTTACAGGGGACGAGCAGTACTTC. The chain has TRBV7-2 and TRBJ2-7; 7 nucleotides agree with TRBD1. V was clipped by 3 bases and J by 5 bases; unmatched bases: 7. CDR1 and CDR2 from the germline V gene are SGHTA and FQGNSA. The CDR3 runs 14 residues.

The chain recombines TRBV28 with TRBJ1-5, with D unresolved. The ends were cut back, 3 bases at V and 5 bases at J, with 11 bases in the middle. The CDR3 loop spans 14 amino acids. Germline values: CDR1 MDHEN, CDR2 SYDVKM. CDR3 coding DNA: TGTGCCAGCAGTTTTCCGACACGGCATCAGCCCCAGCATTTT. Its translation is CASSFPTRHQPQHF.

The V gene is TRBV12-3 or TRBV12-4, the J gene TRBJ1-2; TRBD1 is a possible D gene (5 bases). With 6 bases removed from V and 8 bases from J, the gap between germline ends came to 13 bases. CDR3 size: 12 residues. CDR3 protein: CASRLGTGGYTF. CDR3 nucleotides: TGTGCCAGCAGACTCGGAACAGGAGGCTACACCTTC.

This CDR3 reads CASSPASAGGHQKQYF. CDR3 sequence (DNA): TGTGCCAGCAGCCCGGCGTCAGCGGGGGGGCATCAAAAGCAGTATTTT. This chain joins TRBV7-2 and TRBJ2-3, with 10 bases fitting TRBD2. Trimming removed 5 bases from V and 11 bases from J; junction bases left unmatched: 16. Germline CDR1 is SGHTA and CDR2 is FQGNSA. The CDR3 extends over 16 amino acids.

The chain employs TRBV6-2 or TRBV6-3 and TRBJ2-7, with D perhaps being TRBD1 or TRBD2 (5 bases each). The V gene lost 5 bases and the J gene lost 2 bases, with 16 bases spanning the gap. CDR1 is MNHEY, CDR2 SVGEGT, per germline. The CDR3 covers 15 residues. CDR3: CASSQPGPLPYEQYF. DNA for the CDR3: TGTGCCAGCAGTCAACCGGGACCCCTACCCTACGAGCAGTACTTC.

In this sample, this clonotype turned up a few times. This rearrangement joins TRBV12-3 or TRBV12-4 to TRBJ1-2; maybe TRBD1 (5 bases). This CDR3 region has 16 residues. Trimming shortened V by 5 bases and J by 4 bases, and 20 bases separated the two germline ends. The CDR3 spells CASSHEGERGVYGYTF. CDR3 bases: TGTGCCAGCAGTCACGAAGGGGAAAGGGGTGTCTATGGCTACACCTTC.

This clonotype was seen a few times. This sequence joins TRBV2 and TRBJ1-1, with D possibly TRBD1 on 5 matching bases. This CDR3 region has 12 residues. Trimming pared 8 bases from V and 7 bases from J, leaving 14 bases between. Germline CDR1 reads SNHLY; CDR2 reads FYNNEI. The CDR3 nucleotides are TGTGCCAGCGGGGCAGCAAGACTTGAAGCTTTCTTT. It specifies CASGAARLEAFF.

This clonotype was counted between two and nine times. The chain links TRBV6-5 to TRBJ1-6; TRBD1 might be the D (5 bases). The CDR3 runs to 15 residues. Germline CDR1 MNHEY, CDR2 SVGAGI. The V gene lost 7 bases and the J gene lost 7 bases, with 17 bases spanning the gap. CDR3 bases: TGTGCCAGCACCAGAGAGTCGGGACTCAATTCACCCCTCCACTTT. Its protein product is CASTRESGLNSPLHF.

This clonotype was picked up a small number of times. The chain uses TRBV20-1 and TRBJ1-1; D unclear. Germline assignment: CDR1 DFQATT and CDR2 SNEGSKA (reference sequence). The CDR3 runs to 13 residues. V was cut by 3 bases and J by 0 bases, with 8 bases left in between. CDR3 residues: CSARRVMNTEAFF. In DNA, the CDR3 is TGCAGTGCTAGGCGCGTCATGAACACTGAAGCTTTCTTT.

This chain uses TRBV20-1 with TRBJ2-1; TRBD2 matches at 8 bases. The CDR3 totals 15 residues. The trim removed 6 bases at V and 1 base at J, leaving 8 bases unmatched. Germline-derived CDR1 and CDR2 are DFQATT and SNEGSKA (reference sequence). The CDR3 DNA is TGCAGTGCCCATTCTCGCGGGGGGTCCTACAATGAGCAGTTCTTC. This codes for CSAHSRGGSYNEQFF.

This clonotype appeared a few times. The chain carries TRBV7-2 and TRBJ2-5, with D perhaps matching TRBD2 (5 bases). The CDR3 has 17 amino acids. Germline-derived CDR1 and CDR2 are SGHTA and FQGNSA. Between the trimmed V and J ends, which lost 1 base and 5 bases, there was a span of 20 bases. The CDR3: CASSLELRRLGGETQYF. In nucleotides, the CDR3 is TGTGCCAGCAGCTTAGAGCTAAGGCGTCTGGGCGGGGAGACCCAGTACTTC.

At least ten counts were recorded for this clonotype. J is TRBJ2-3 and V is TRBV7-2; weak D call: TRBD2 (6 bases). Germline V gives CDR1 SGHTA, CDR2 FQGNSA. V lost 4 bases, J lost 4 bases, and 12 bases lay in between. The length of the CDR3 is 14 residues. CDR3 in amino acids: CASSSAGPSDTQYF. The CDR3 nucleotides read TGTGCCAGCAGCTCGGCGGGGCCGTCAGATACGCAGTATTTT.

This clonotype has more than one count but fewer than ten. The chain joins TRBV28 to TRBJ1-2; 9 nucleotides line up with TRBD1. The CDR3 sequence is 15 residues long. V dropped 6 bases and J dropped 5; count of bases not matched to a gene: 10. Looked up from germline, CDR1 is MDHEN and CDR2 is SYDVKM. In nucleotides, the CDR3 is TGTGCCAGCAGACCGACCGGACAGGGGTCGTATGGCTACACCTTC. It is translated as CASRPTGQGSYGYTF.

The gene calls are TRBV6-6 and TRBJ2-7; perhaps D is TRBD1 or TRBD2 (5 bases each). The CDR3 runs to 14 residues. Germline loops: CDR1 MNHNY, CDR2 SVGAGI (reference sequence). V was cut by 6 bases and J by 3 bases, with 15 bases left in between. Written as DNA, the CDR3 is TGTGCCAGCAGAAGGGCAGGGACCGTCTACGAGCAGTACTTC. It specifies CASRRAGTVYEQYF.

V gene TRBV27 combines with J gene TRBJ2-2; no clear D gene. The CDR3 spans 16 residues. The V end was cut by 2 bases, the J end by 0 bases, with 10 bases between. Looked up from germline, CDR1 is MNHEY and CDR2 is SMNVEV (reference sequence). CDR3 in DNA: TGTGCCAGCAGTTTACTGGCGGTAGCGAACACCGGGGAGCTGTTTTTT. Translated, it gives CASSLLAVANTGELFF.

The chain uses TRBV27 and TRBJ1-3; no definite D call. Germline CDR1 MNHEY, CDR2 SMNVEV (reference sequence). CDR3 size: 15 residues. The V gene lost 3 bases and the J gene lost 2 bases, with 11 bases spanning the gap. The CDR3 DNA sequence: TGTGCCAGCAGTTTGCGGGGAAACGCTGGAAACACCATATATTTT. This gives the protein CASSLRGNAGNTIYF.

The chain carries TRBV2 and TRBJ2-2, with 8 bases identical to TRBD2. Unmatched junction bases numbered 2, after V lost 7 bases and J lost 4 bases. The CDR3 has 13 residues. The germline gives CDR1 SNHLY, CDR2 FYNNEI. CDR3 sequence: CASTLAVTGELFF. CDR3 sequence (DNA): TGTGCCAGCACACTAGCGGTCACCGGGGAGCTGTTTTTT.

This clonotype was found a few times. This chain links TRBV7-9 with TRBJ2-7, with 9 positions matching TRBD2. This CDR3 has 15 residues. J lost 0 bases, V lost 6 bases, and 6 bases had no gene match. The germline gives CDR1 SEHNR, CDR2 FQNEAQ (reference sequence). CDR3 region: CASSLLAGPSYEQYF. The CDR3 DNA is TGTGCCAGCAGTCTTCTAGCGGGACCCTCCTACGAGCAGTACTTC.

In this sample, this clonotype turned up a few times. The genes are TRBV4-1 and TRBJ2-1, with 7 bases identical to TRBD1. V dropped 2 bases and J dropped 5; count of bases not matched to a gene: 9. The length of the CDR3 is 16 residues. The germline V gene has CDR1 MGHRA and CDR2 YSYEKL. The CDR3 coding sequence is TGCGCCAGCAGCCAATGGGACAGCAGGAAGAACAATGAGCAGTTCTTC. It codes for CASSQWDSRKNNEQFF.

This clonotype came up a few times. The chain couples TRBV12-3 or TRBV12-4 to TRBJ2-1; 8 bases agree with TRBD1. J was trimmed by 5 bases and V by 6 bases; bases with no gene match: 3. This CDR3 has 13 residues. Here the CDR3 reads CASRAQGDNEQFF. DNA of the CDR3: TGTGCCAGCAGAGCACAGGGGGACAATGAGCAGTTCTTC.